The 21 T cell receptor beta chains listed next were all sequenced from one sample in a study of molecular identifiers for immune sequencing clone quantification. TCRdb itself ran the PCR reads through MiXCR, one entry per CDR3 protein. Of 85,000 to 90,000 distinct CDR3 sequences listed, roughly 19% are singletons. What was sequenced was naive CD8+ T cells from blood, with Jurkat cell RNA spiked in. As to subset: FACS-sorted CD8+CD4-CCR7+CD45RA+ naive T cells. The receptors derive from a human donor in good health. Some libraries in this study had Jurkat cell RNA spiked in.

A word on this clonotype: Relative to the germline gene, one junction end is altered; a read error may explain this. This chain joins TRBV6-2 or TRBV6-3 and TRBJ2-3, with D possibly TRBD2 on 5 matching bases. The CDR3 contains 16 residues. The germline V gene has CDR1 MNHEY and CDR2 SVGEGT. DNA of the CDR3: TGTGCCAGCAGTTACGGCATCTTGGGGAGCACAGATAGGCAGTATTTT. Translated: CASSYGILGSTDRQYF.

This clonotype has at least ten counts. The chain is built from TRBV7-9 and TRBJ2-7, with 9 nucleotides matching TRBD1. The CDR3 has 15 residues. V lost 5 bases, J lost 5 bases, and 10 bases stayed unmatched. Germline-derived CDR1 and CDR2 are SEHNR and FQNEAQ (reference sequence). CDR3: CASSPRGDRAHEQYF. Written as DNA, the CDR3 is TGTGCCAGCAGCCCACGAGGGGACAGGGCCCACGAGCAGTACTTC.

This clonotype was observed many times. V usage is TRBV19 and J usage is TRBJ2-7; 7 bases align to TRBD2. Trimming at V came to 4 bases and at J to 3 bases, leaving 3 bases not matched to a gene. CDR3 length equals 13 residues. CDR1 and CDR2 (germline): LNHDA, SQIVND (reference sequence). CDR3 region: CASSTREFYEQYF. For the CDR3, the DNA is TGTGCCAGTAGTACGCGGGAGTTCTACGAGCAGTACTTC.

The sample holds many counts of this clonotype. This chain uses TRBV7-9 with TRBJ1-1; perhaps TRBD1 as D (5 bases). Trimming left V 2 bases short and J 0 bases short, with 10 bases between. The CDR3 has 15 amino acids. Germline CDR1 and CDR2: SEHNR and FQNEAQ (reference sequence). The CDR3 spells CASSLMQGMNTEAFF. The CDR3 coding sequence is TGTGCCAGCAGCTTAATGCAGGGAATGAACACTGAAGCTTTCTTT.

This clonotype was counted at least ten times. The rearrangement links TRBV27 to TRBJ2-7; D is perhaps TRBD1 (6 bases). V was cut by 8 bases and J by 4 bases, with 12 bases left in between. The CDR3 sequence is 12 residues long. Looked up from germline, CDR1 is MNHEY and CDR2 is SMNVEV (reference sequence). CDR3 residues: CASQGSPYEQYF. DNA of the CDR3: TGTGCCAGCCAGGGGTCCCCATACGAGCAGTACTTC.

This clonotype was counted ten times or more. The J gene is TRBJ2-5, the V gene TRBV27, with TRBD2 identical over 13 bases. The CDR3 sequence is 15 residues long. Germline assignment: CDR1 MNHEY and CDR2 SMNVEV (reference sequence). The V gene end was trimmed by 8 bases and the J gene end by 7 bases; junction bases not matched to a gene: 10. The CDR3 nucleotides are TGTGCCAGCGGTCCGGGACTAGCGGGGTTTGCGACCCAGTACTTC. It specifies CASGPGLAGFATQYF.

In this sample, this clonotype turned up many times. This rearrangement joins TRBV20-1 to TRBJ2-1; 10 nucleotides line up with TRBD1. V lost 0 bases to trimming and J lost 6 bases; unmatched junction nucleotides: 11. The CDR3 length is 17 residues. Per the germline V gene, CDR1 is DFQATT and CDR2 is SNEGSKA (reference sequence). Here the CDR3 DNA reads TGCAGTGCTAGAGATTATCTCGGGACAGGGGTAGCCAATGAGCAGTTCTTC. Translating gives CSARDYLGTGVANEQFF.

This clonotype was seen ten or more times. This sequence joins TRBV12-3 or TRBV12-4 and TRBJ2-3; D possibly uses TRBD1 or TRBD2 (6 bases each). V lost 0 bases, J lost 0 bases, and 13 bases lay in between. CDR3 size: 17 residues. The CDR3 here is CASSLAIWGASTDTQYF. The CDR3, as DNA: TGTGCCAGCAGTTTAGCCATTTGGGGGGCCAGCACAGATACGCAGTATTTT.

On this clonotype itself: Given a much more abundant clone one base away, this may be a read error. The CDR3 loop reads CASSLHAGPPYEQYF. In DNA, the CDR3 is TGTGCCAGCAGTTTACACGCGGGGCCCCCCTACGAGCAGTACTTC. This chain links TRBV27 with TRBJ2-7; D may be TRBD2 (6 bases). Per germline, CDR1 MNHEY and CDR2 SMNVEV (reference sequence). The ends were cut back, 2 bases at V and 2 bases at J, with 13 bases in the middle. The CDR3 is 15 amino acids.

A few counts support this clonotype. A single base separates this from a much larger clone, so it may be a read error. The CDR3 region is CATSGLQGRAGELVF. The CDR3 nucleotides are TGTGCCACCAGTGGTCTACAGGGGAGAGCCGGGGAGCTGGTTTTT. The J gene is TRBJ2-2, the V gene TRBV24-1; 7 positions agree with TRBD1. Germline V gene sequence: CDR1 KGHDR, CDR2 SFDVKD. The CDR3 contains 15 residues.

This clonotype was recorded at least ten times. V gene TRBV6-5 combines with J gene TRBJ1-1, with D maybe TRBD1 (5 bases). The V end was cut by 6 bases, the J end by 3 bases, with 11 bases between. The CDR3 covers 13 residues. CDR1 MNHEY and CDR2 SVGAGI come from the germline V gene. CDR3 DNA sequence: TGTGCCAGCAGGGAGGGGAGGTACACTGAAGCTTTCTTT. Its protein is CASREGRYTEAFF.

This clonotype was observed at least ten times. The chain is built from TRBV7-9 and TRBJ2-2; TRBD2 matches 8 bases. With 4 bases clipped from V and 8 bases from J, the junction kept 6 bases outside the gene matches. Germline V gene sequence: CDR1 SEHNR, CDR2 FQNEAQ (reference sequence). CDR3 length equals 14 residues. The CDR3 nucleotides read TGTGCCAGCAGCTCCGGACTAGCTCCTGGGGAGCTGTTTTTT. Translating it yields CASSSGLAPGELFF.

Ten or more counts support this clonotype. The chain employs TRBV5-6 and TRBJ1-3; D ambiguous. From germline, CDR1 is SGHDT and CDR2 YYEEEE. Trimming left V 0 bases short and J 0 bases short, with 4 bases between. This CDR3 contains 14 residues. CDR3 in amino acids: CASSLVYSGNTIYF. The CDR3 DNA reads TGTGCCAGCAGCTTGGTGTACTCTGGAAACACCATATATTTT.

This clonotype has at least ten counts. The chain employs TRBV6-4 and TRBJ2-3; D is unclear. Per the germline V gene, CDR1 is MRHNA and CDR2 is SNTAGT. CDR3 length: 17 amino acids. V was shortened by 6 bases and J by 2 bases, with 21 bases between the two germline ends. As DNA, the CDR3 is TGTGCCAGCAGCCCGGACGGTCCAACCCCCGACACAGATACGCAGTATTTT. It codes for CASSPDGPTPDTDTQYF.

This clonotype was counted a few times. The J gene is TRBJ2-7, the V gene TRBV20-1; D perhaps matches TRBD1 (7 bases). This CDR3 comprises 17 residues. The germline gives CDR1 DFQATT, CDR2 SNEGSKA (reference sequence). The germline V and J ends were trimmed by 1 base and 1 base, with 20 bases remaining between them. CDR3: CSARGSAGQLGSYEQYF. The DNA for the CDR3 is TGCAGTGCTAGAGGCTCGGCGGGACAGTTAGGGTCCTACGAGCAGTACTTC.

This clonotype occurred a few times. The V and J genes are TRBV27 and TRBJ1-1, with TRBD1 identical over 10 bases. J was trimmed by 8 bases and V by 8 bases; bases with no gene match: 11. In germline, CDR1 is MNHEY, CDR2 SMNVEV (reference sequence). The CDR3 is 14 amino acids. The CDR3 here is CASAPGQGIWEAFF. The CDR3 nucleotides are TGTGCCAGCGCCCCGGGACAGGGGATTTGGGAAGCTTTCTTT.

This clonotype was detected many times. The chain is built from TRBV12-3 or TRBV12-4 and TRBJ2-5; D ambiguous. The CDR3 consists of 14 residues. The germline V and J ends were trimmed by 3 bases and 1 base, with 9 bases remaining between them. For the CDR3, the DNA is TGTGCCAGCAGTTTCGCCGGTGGCCAAGAGACCCAGTACTTC. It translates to CASSFAGGQETQYF.

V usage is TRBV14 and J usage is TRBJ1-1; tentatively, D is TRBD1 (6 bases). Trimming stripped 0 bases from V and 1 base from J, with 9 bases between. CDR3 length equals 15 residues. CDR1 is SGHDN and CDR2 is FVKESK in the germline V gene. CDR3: CASSQDAGANTEAFF. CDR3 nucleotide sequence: TGTGCCAGCAGCCAAGATGCAGGGGCGAACACTGAAGCTTTCTTT.

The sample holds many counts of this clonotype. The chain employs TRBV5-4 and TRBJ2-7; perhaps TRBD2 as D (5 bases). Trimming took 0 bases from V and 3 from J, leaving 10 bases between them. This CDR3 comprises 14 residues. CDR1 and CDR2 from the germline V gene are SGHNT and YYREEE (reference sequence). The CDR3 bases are TGTGCCAGCAGCTTGGTCGCGGGTAGCTACGAGCAGTACTTC. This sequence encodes CASSLVAGSYEQYF.

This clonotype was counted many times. The CDR3 sequence: CSVEYGRGTGELFF. The CDR3 DNA is TGCAGCGTTGAATACGGGAGAGGGACCGGGGAGCTGTTTTTT. The chain joins TRBV29-1 to TRBJ2-2; D is possibly TRBD2 (6 bases). CDR3 length equals 14 residues. Germline V CDR1 and CDR2: SQVTM, ANQGSEA. Trimming stripped 2 bases from V and 5 bases from J, with 12 bases between.

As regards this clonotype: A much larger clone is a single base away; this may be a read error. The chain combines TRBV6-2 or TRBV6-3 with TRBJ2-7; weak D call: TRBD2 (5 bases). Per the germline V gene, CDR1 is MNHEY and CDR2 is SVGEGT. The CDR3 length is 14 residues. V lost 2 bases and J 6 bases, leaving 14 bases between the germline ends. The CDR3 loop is CASSYGRFAGEQYF. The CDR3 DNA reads TGTGCCAGCAGTTACGGGCGATTCGCGGGCGAGCAGTACTTC.